The sequence of this T cell receptor (beta chain) was determined in a study of cytomegalovirus exposure and HLA in healthy donors. Study outcomes and limitations: Per a later analysis, about 18,000 TCR beta sequences showed association with HLA alleles at 0.05 false discovery rate.

The PCR made use of 60 Vbeta and 13 Jbeta primers. Some clones are missing from TCRdb's copy, which holds only in-frame ones; the method was immunoSEQ multiplex PCR. The table lists about 130,000 clones, 70% to 85% of them singletons. Germline assignment: CDR1 SNHLY and CDR2 FYNNEI. V was shortened by 8 bases and J by 5 bases, with 14 bases between the two germline ends. The CDR3 runs 13 residues. With respect to this clone: Its matching antigen is unknown.

The rearrangement joins TRBV2 to TRBJ2-3; D possibly corresponds to TRBD1 (6 bases). The TCR comes from a boy aged 5-17 years in good health and CMV-seronegative. Sequenced sample: PBMCs. The CDR3 DNA is TGTGCCAGCGGTCGGGCCAGGGGAGATACGCAGTATTTT. Translation: CASGRARGDTQYF.